Listed below are T cell receptor beta chains from one sample, sequenced in a study of blood T cell repertoires in COVID-19. Using immunoSEQ multiplex PCR, the repertoire was profiled, and TCRdb retains in-frame clones only, with some absent. The sample carries around 23,000 clones, 65% to 75% recorded once. The sample was peripheral blood. These receptors were obtained from a man aged 50-59 years with COVID-19, enrolled during active disease. CDR3s leave out the opening cysteine and the closing phenylalanine or tryptophan.

>TRBJ1-4|TRBV6-4
ASSPSATNEKLF
>TRBJ2-7|TRBV6-5
ASLRHLTGGEQY
>TRBJ1-1|TRBV30
AWSPHRTGFDTEAF
>TRBJ1-3|TRBV7-6
ASSSTGTLSGNTIY
>TRBJ1-4|TRBV2
ASSQTERNEKLF
>TRBJ1-6|TRBV19
ASRGQPSSYNSPLH
>TRBJ1-6|TRBV2
ASRTGNSPLH
>TRBJ1-2|TRBV12-5
ASGLTGERGGYT
>TRBJ1-4|TRBV7-9
ASSPTGGSNEKLF
>TRBJ2-7|TRBV10-3
AISAGGEQY
>TRBJ1-5|TRBV2
ASSTRESNQPQH
>TRBJ1-2|TRBV6-5
ASYPGQGSYGYT
>TRBJ2-1|TRBV7-3
ASSVGTSGYNEQF
>TRBJ2-1|TRBV10-3
AISLPSGGSNNEQF
>TRBJ1-3|TRBV4-1
ASSHPGQQKRGNTIY
>TRBJ1-1|TRBV30
AWSKYTQNTEAF
>TRBJ2-1|TRBV10-3
AISESSVMQF
>TRBJ2-1|TRBV25-1
ASSLAGGPSNEQF
>TRBJ2-7|TRBV28
ATTGAGRHYEQY
>TRBJ1-2|TRBV2
ASRTGQGRGGYT
>TRBJ2-3|TRBV2
ASSAFRDRAQY
>TRBJ2-3|TRBV6-6
ASSSQRRGGTDTQY
>TRBJ1-4|TRBV5-6
ASSFEGRGREKLF
>TRBJ1-4|TRBV2
ASRARGGVDEKLF
>TRBJ2-7|TRBV6-5
ASSFHPGTSLHEQY
>TRBJ1-3|TRBV28
ASSPHRDGTIY
>TRBJ2-6|TRBV28
ASSSVTSWAHYSGANVLT
>TRBJ1-4|TRBV6-5
ASSTGTVNEKLF
>TRBJ2-1|TRBV5-6
ASSWGDGYNEQF
>TRBJ1-2|TRBV3-1/TRBV3-2
ASSHDRSEGYT
>TRBJ1-3|TRBV9
ASSVSDTIY
>TRBJ1-2|TRBV9
ARSVGDRGGGYT
>TRBJ2-6|TRBV7-8
ASSSGGSGANVLT
>TRBJ1-2|TRBV10-3
AINQGGGKANYGYT
>TRBJ2-7|TRBV5-6
ASTERQGYEQY
>TRBJ1-2|TRBV28
ASSLREQRGYT
>TRBJ1-2|TRBV28
ASSLAELGQGVLNYGYT
>TRBJ1-2|TRBV29-1
SVGGTGGYT
>TRBJ2-1|TRBV29-1
SVGGTGGTYNEQF
>TRBJ2-1|TRBV6-1
ASSEAPGREQF
>TRBJ2-1|TRBV30
AWTPKGRPYNEQF
>TRBJ1-4|TRBV2
ASQTVELSTNEKLF